This T cell receptor (beta chain) was sequenced during a study of PD-L1 blockade in urothelial cancer. Looking at the study overall: Male patients with bladder-origin urothelial cancer numbered about nine tenths of the roughly 29. Analyzed time points were 3 weeks (second dose) and 6 weeks after therapy began.

The investigators introduced synthetic TCR analog templates into each PCR as spikes. Using immunoSEQ multiplex PCR, the repertoire was profiled, and TCRdb retains in-frame clones only, with some absent. The table shows around 30,000 clones, with roughly 80% occurring only once. Indicated time point: peripheral blood 6 weeks after treatment start. Patients had locally advanced or metastatic urothelial carcinoma. The V gene lost 0 bases and the J gene lost 9 bases, with 13 bases spanning the gap. Germline assignment: CDR1 SGHNT and CDR2 YYREEE (reference sequence). This CDR3 contains 14 residues. The sample here was PBMCs, taken around atezolizumab (anti-PD-L1) treatment. The chain is built from TRBV5-4 and TRBJ2-1, with D perhaps matching TRBD2 (6 bases). This TCR was sampled from a man between 65 and 85 years old with urothelial cancer. CDR3 DNA sequence: TGTGCCAGCAGCTTGGGTAGCGGAGGCGGTGAGCAGTTCTTC. Its protein product is CASSLGSGGGEQFF.